These 28 T cell receptor beta chains were sequenced from one sample in a study of CD8 T cells in ankylosing spondylitis. Each CDR3 protein is one row after TCRdb ran MiXCR on the 5' RACE reads. The table has about 420,000 distinct CDR3 sequences, approximately 20% seen once. Study conclusions and caveats: Blood of patients with ankylosing spondylitis appeared to be characterized by a TCR beta motif of about eight highly homologous variants.

These receptors have no identified antigens. The sequenced sample consisted of blood, either unsorted or a sorted T cell fraction (not recorded which). The source is a male donor with ankylosing spondylitis.

The chain employs TRBV6-1 and TRBJ2-7, with TRBD2 identical over 8 bases. V lost 6 bases and J lost 0; bases outside the gene matches: 7. The CDR3 length is 15 residues. CDR1 MNHNS and CDR2 SASEGT come from the germline V gene. The CDR3 sequence: CASRQSGTSSYEQYF. The CDR3 coding sequence is TGTGCCAGCAGACAGTCCGGGACTAGCTCCTACGAGCAGTACTTC.

The V call is TRBV5-1, the J call TRBJ2-4; 7 nucleotides match TRBD2. This CDR3 spans 15 amino acids. CDR1 is SGHRS, CDR2 YFSETQ, per germline. Trimming took 6 bases from V and 3 from J; bases not matched to a gene: 9. CDR3: CASTPSGGGKNIQYF. Here the CDR3 DNA reads TGCGCCAGCACCCCTAGCGGCGGGGGCAAAAACATTCAGTACTTC.

This clonotype was detected only a few times. The chain recombines TRBV20-1 with TRBJ2-2, with 9 bases identical to TRBD2. CDR3 length: 14 residues. V trimming: 6 bases; J trimming: 7 bases; junction bases outside the gene matches: 9. The germline V gene encodes CDR1 DFQATT and CDR2 SNEGSKA (reference sequence). In DNA, the CDR3 is TGCAGTGCCACCAGGGGTAGCGGGAGCGGGGAGCTGTTTTTT. Translation: CSATRGSGSGELFF.

This clonotype showed up just a few times. V usage is TRBV6-5 and J usage is TRBJ1-1; D is uncertain. Germline V gene data show CDR1 as MNHEY and CDR2 as SVGAGI. This CDR3 has 10 residues. The V and J ends lost 5 bases and 9 bases respectively, with 7 bases between them. The CDR3 sequence is CASSNPQAFF. The CDR3, as DNA: TGTGCCAGCAGTAACCCCCAAGCTTTCTTT.

This clonotype was detected a few times. The chain joins TRBV2 to TRBJ2-7; D remains ambiguous. V was trimmed by 2 bases and J by 6 bases, leaving 17 bases between them. The germline V gene has CDR1 SNHLY and CDR2 FYNNEI. The CDR3 contains 15 residues. This CDR3 reads CASSELARSYGEQYF. DNA for the CDR3: TGTGCCAGCAGTGAATTGGCTAGGAGTTATGGCGAGCAGTACTTC.

The chain employs TRBV11-2 and TRBJ2-1; TRBD2 matches at 13 bases. CDR3 length: 17 residues. CDR1 is SGHAT and CDR2 is FQNNGV in the germline V gene. J lost 6 bases, V lost 6 bases, and 11 bases had no gene match. The CDR3 is CASRGLAGPIRGNEQFF. CDR3 DNA sequence: TGTGCCAGCAGGGGACTAGCGGGACCCATTCGAGGCAATGAGCAGTTCTTC.

The CDR3 spells CASSSGQGVTDTQYF. The CDR3 DNA reads as TGTGCCAGCAGCTCGGGACAGGGAGTCACAGATACGCAGTATTTT. The chain couples TRBV7-3 to TRBJ2-3; 9 nucleotides agree with TRBD1. After removal of 4 bases from V and 2 bases from J, the junction contained 4 bases not matched to a gene. The germline CDR1 and CDR2 sequences are SGHTA and FQGTGA. The CDR3 runs to 15 residues.

This clonotype was seen a few times. This chain links TRBV12-3 or TRBV12-4 with TRBJ2-5; D possibly matches TRBD1 or TRBD2 (5 bases each). The CDR3 length is 13 residues. The V gene lost 4 bases and the J gene lost 5 bases, with 11 bases spanning the gap. CDR3 sequence: CASSSGTGETQYF. DNA for the CDR3: TGTGCCAGCAGTTCCGGGACCGGGGAGACCCAGTACTTC.

This clonotype was found many times. The rearrangement links TRBV3-1 to TRBJ1-1; D is possibly TRBD1 (6 bases). The germline V gene encodes CDR1 LGHDT and CDR2 YNNKEL (reference sequence). V was trimmed by 2 bases and J by 5 bases, leaving 15 bases between them. CDR3 length: 15 amino acids. CDR3 in DNA: TGTGCCAGCAGCCAAACAGGGAACTTGGGGACTGAAGCTTTCTTT. This encodes CASSQTGNLGTEAFF.

The chain couples TRBV7-2 to TRBJ1-3, with TRBD1 as a possible D gene (5 bases). Trimming took off 5 bases at V and 5 bases at J, with 16 bases between the two ends. Germline V gene sequence: CDR1 SGHTA, CDR2 FQGNSA. The CDR3 consists of 15 residues. CDR3 loop: CASSLSRGSRNTIYF. Here the CDR3 DNA reads TGTGCCAGCAGCCTTAGTAGGGGATCCCGAAACACCATATATTTT.

This clonotype was picked up a small number of times. The CDR3 nucleotides are TGTGCCAGCAGACCCAGACAGACGGTTGAAGCTTTCTTT. Amino acids: CASRPRQTVEAFF. The chain recombines TRBV7-8 with TRBJ1-1, with D possibly TRBD1 on 5 matching bases. Per germline, CDR1 SGHVS and CDR2 FQNEAQ. The CDR3 totals 13 residues. The V and J ends lost 6 bases and 7 bases respectively, with 15 bases between them.

Only a few counts were recorded for this clonotype. The rearrangement joins TRBV18 to TRBJ1-5; perhaps TRBD1 as D (6 bases). This CDR3 region has 13 residues. Trimming removed 6 bases at V and 3 bases at J, with 9 bases between. Looked up from germline, CDR1 is KGHSH and CDR2 is LQKENI. DNA of the CDR3: TGTGCCAGCTCCCGGGACAACAATCAGCCCCAGCATTTT. Translating gives CASSRDNNQPQHF.

This clonotype was detected a few times. This chain connects TRBV5-1 to TRBJ2-3; 12 bases map to TRBD2. Looked up from germline, CDR1 is SGHRS and CDR2 is YFSETQ. V shed 0 bases and J 5 bases; nucleotides not matched to a gene: 16. This CDR3 region has 20 residues. The CDR3 nucleotides are TGCGCCAGCAGCTTGGTAACCCCGATACTAGCGGGAGGATCTGGAGATACGCAGTATTTT. Translated: CASSLVTPILAGGSGDTQYF.

This clonotype turned up a few times. The rearrangement links TRBV4-2 to TRBJ2-3; D may be TRBD1 (5 bases). V dropped 5 bases and J dropped 3 bases, with 12 bases sitting between them. Germline lookup yields CDR1 LGHNA and CDR2 YNFKEQ. The CDR3 covers 14 residues. CDR3 in amino acids: CASSKGLRTDTQYF. CDR3 DNA: TGTGCCAGCAGCAAGGGGCTGAGGACAGATACGCAGTATTTT.

The genes are TRBV12-3 or TRBV12-4 and TRBJ2-4; either TRBD1 or TRBD2 may supply D (5 bases each). V dropped 7 bases and J dropped 8 bases, with 18 bases sitting between them. The CDR3 has 14 residues. The CDR3 is CASTGPVHRYIQYF. The CDR3, as DNA: TGTGCCAGCACGGGACCGGTACATCGATACATTCAGTACTTC.

V and J are TRBV20-1 and TRBJ2-7; TRBD2 is a possible D gene (6 bases). The germline CDR1 and CDR2 sequences are DFQATT and SNEGSKA (reference sequence). V was cut by 2 bases and J by 0 bases, with 11 bases left in between. CDR3 size: 14 residues. The CDR3 nucleotides are TGCAGTGCTAGATATAGGGGAGGCTCCTACGAGCAGTACTTC. Its translation: CSARYRGGSYEQYF.

This clonotype was seen only a few times. V is TRBV29-1 and J is TRBJ1-1; no firm D call. Germline loops: CDR1 SQVTM, CDR2 ANQGSEA. The CDR3 sequence is 13 residues long. V was trimmed by 7 bases and J by 5 bases, leaving 17 bases between them. CDR3 in amino acids: CSAPGNTRTEAFF. CDR3 nucleotides: TGCAGCGCTCCGGGCAACACCAGGACTGAAGCTTTCTTT.

A few counts support this clonotype. The chain carries TRBV6-5 and TRBJ2-3; TRBD2 is a possible D gene (5 bases). This CDR3 is 12 amino acids long. Trimming took 8 bases from V and 5 from J, leaving 11 bases between them. Germline V CDR1 and CDR2: MNHEY, SVGAGI. The CDR3: CASRRTRDTQYF. The DNA for the CDR3 is TGTGCCAGCCGCCGTACTAGAGATACGCAGTATTTT.

The V and J genes are TRBV2 and TRBJ2-2, with D perhaps TRBD1 (5 bases). Trimming removed 5 bases from V and 0 bases from J, with 10 bases in between. Germline-derived CDR1 and CDR2 are SNHLY and FYNNEI. This CDR3 spans 15 amino acids. The CDR3 sequence is CASSFDRSNTGELFF. CDR3 nucleotides: TGTGCCAGCAGTTTTGACAGATCGAACACCGGGGAGCTGTTTTTT.

This chain uses TRBV20-1 with TRBJ2-1, with D perhaps TRBD2 (6 bases). Looked up from germline, CDR1 is DFQATT and CDR2 is SNEGSKA (reference sequence). The V end was cut by 3 bases, the J end by 7 bases, with 16 bases between. This CDR3 has 14 amino acids. CDR3 in DNA: TGCAGTGCTAGTGGGCTAGCGAGGGAGAATGAGCAGTTCTTC. As protein: CSASGLARENEQFF.

This clonotype has a handful of counts. The chain is built from TRBV4-1 and TRBJ2-5; D call uncertain. The CDR3 covers 15 residues. The V end lost 0 bases, the J end lost 5 bases, and 13 bases lay between the germline ends. Per the germline V gene, CDR1 is MGHRA and CDR2 is YSYEKL. CDR3 sequence (DNA): TGCGCCAGCAGCCAAGAGCGACTCTCCATGGAGACCCAGTACTTC. This codes for CASSQERLSMETQYF.

A few counts support this clonotype. The chain joins TRBV6-5 to TRBJ2-7, with D perhaps matching TRBD2 (6 bases). V was pared by 0 bases and J by 3 bases, with 9 bases between. This CDR3 spans 14 amino acids. Germline CDR1 reads MNHEY; CDR2 reads SVGAGI. CDR3 DNA: TGTGCCAGCAGTTACTCTCTAGCGAGCTACGAGCAGTACTTC. This gives the protein CASSYSLASYEQYF.

The chain recombines TRBV5-5 with TRBJ1-5, with D perhaps TRBD1 (5 bases). The CDR3 contains 13 residues. Germline CDR1 reads SGHKS; CDR2 reads YYEKEE (reference sequence). The V end was cut by 1 base, the J end by 6 bases, with 8 bases between. The CDR3 sequence is CASSLTGIQPQHF. CDR3 DNA sequence: TGTGCCAGCAGCTTGACAGGAATTCAGCCCCAGCATTTT.

There are a few counts of this clonotype. The chain is built from TRBV6-6 and TRBJ2-7; D is perhaps TRBD2 (7 bases). Germline values: CDR1 MNHNY, CDR2 SVGAGI (reference sequence). The CDR3 is 13 residues long. Trimming stripped 6 bases from V and 6 bases from J, with 15 bases between. CDR3 nucleotide sequence: TGTGCCAGCAGACCCGAGGGGGGGCTCGAGCAGTACTTC. Amino acids: CASRPEGGLEQYF.

The chain is built from TRBV20-1 and TRBJ1-2; no definite D call. The length of the CDR3 is 15 residues. Trimming took off 6 bases at V and 5 bases at J, with 22 bases between the two ends. The germline V gene has CDR1 DFQATT and CDR2 SNEGSKA (reference sequence). The CDR3 DNA reads as TGCAGTGCGGCCCCCTACCCGACGGCTGATTATGGCTACACCTTC. Encoded protein: CSAAPYPTADYGYTF.

Of note for this clonotype: Germline and junction disagree at one end, which may indicate a read error. This chain joins TRBV12-3 or TRBV12-4 and TRBJ2-7; TRBD2 matches 8 bases. The CDR3 runs to 16 residues. The CDR3 DNA is TGTGCCAGCAGTTCACACAGGACTAGCTACTCCTACGAGCTGTACTTC. Amino acid sequence: CASSSHRTSYSYELYF.

About this clonotype: Because it lacks the conserved phenylalanine or tryptophan at the end, this CDR3 is likely a read error. V and J are TRBV12-3 or TRBV12-4 and TRBJ2-7; TRBD2 agrees at 10 bases. This CDR3 region has 16 residues. V dropped 3 bases and J dropped 6; count of bases not matched to a gene: 11. CDR3 DNA: TGTGCCAGCAGTTTGTCGCTAGCGGGAGTATATCTCGAGCAGTACCTC. Amino acids: CASSLSLAGVYLEQYL.

The rearrangement uses TRBV20-1 and TRBJ1-1, with 7 bases that match TRBD1. CDR3 length: 13 amino acids. Germline V gene sequence: CDR1 DFQATT, CDR2 SNEGSKA (reference sequence). In nucleotides, the CDR3 is TGCGCCACACCCCCGGCAGGGGGCACTGAAGCTTTCTTT. This codes for CATPPAGGTEAFF.